One sample yielded the 6 T cell receptor beta chains listed below, sequenced in a study of neurological immune-mediated disorders. Each CDR3 protein gets one entry after TCRdb re-called the 5' RACE reads with MiXCR. The data hold tens of thousands of distinct CDR3 sequences, with 4.5% observed a single time. The source material was PBMCs. The receptors stem from a woman aged 55-70 years with multiple sclerosis.

DNA of the CDR3: TGCGCCAGCAGCTTGGTAATCGCCGCCAACACTGAAGCTTTCTTT. Translation gives CASSLVIAANTEAFF. The V call is TRBV5-1, the J call TRBJ1-1, with D unclear. CDR3 length: 15 residues. Per the germline V gene, CDR1 is SGHRS and CDR2 is YFSETQ. Trimming removed 0 bases at V and 2 bases at J, with 11 bases between.

The chain combines TRBV20-1 with TRBJ2-7; 7 nucleotides align to TRBD2. Germline loops: CDR1 DFQATT, CDR2 SNEGSKA (reference sequence). J was trimmed by 2 bases and V by 5 bases; bases with no gene match: 6. The CDR3 has 13 residues. The CDR3 region is CSAGGERTYEQYV. The CDR3 region has the DNA TGCAGTGCTGGGGGGGAAAGAACCTACGAGCAGTACGTC.

This clonotype showed up just a few times. The rearrangement uses TRBV6-5 and TRBJ2-5, with 11 bases identical to TRBD2. Germline loops: CDR1 MNHEY, CDR2 SVGAGI. After removal of 7 bases from V and 5 bases from J, the junction contained 0 bases not matched to a gene. This CDR3 has 12 amino acids. CDR3 in amino acids: CASTSGGETQYF. CDR3 sequence (DNA): TGTGCCAGCACTAGCGGGGGGGAGACCCAGTACTTC.

This chain connects TRBV7-2 to TRBJ2-3, with D unclear. CDR1 SGHTA and CDR2 FQGNSA come from the germline V gene. This CDR3 has 14 residues. Trimming shortened V by 1 base and J by 4 bases, and 9 bases separated the two germline ends. CDR3 nucleotide sequence: TGTGCCAGCAGCTTAGATCTGCTAGCAGATACGCAGTATTTT. Its translation is CASSLDLLADTQYF.

This clonotype was observed many times. The chain carries TRBV6-2 or TRBV6-3 and TRBJ1-6; D remains ambiguous. The CDR3 spans 12 residues. Germline loops: CDR1 MNHEY, CDR2 SVGEGT. V was trimmed by 9 bases and J by 10 bases, leaving 13 bases between them. In DNA form, the CDR3 reads TGTGCCAGTTCCGGCGGGGTGTCACCCCTCCACTTT. This codes for CASSGGVSPLHF.

Many counts were recorded for this clonotype. V usage is TRBV4-3 and J usage is TRBJ1-2; D is ambiguous. V lost 0 bases and J lost 2, with 7 bases in between. Germline V gene lookup returns CDR1 LGHNA and CDR2 YSLEER. The CDR3 extends over 14 amino acids. The CDR3 spells CASSQDFGNYGYTF. DNA for the CDR3: TGCGCCAGCAGCCAAGATTTCGGGAACTATGGCTACACCTTC.